This is a list of T cell receptor beta chains from one sample in a study of cytomegalovirus exposure and HLA in healthy donors. TCRdb's table, derived via immunoSEQ multiplex PCR, lists solely in-frame clones and lacks some. The repertoire includes 100,000 to 150,000 clones, more than 65% of them detected once, and 4% sits in the top ten. The sequenced material came from PBMCs. Receptors were obtained from a man between 18 and 35 years old in good health and CMV-seropositive. The CDR3 runs from the conserved cysteine through the conserved F or W. A D gene is named only where the DNA matches it firmly. Clone size is not always given. Where it is, it says once, few, many or a class for expanded clones.

d_gene	abundance	v_gene	j_gene	CDR3nt	CDR3aa
TRBD2	NA	TRBV27	TRBJ2-1	TGTGCCAGCAGTGTCTCCTGGAGTTCTGCGGGAGGGGGATCCTACAATGAGCAGTTCTTC	CASSVSWSSAGGGSYNEQFF
TRBD2	NA	TRBV7-2	TRBJ2-7	TGTGCCAGCAGCCCCGAGGCTAGCGGGTACGAGCAGTACTTC	CASSPEASGYEQYF
TRBD1	NA	TRBV11-3	TRBJ2-2	TGTGCCAGCAGCTTAGCCAGGGGGACCGGGGAGCTGTTTTTT	CASSLARGTGELFF
TRBD2	NA	TRBV7-2	TRBJ2-5	TGTGCCAGCAGCTTGATAGCGGGAGTTGGGATGGAGACCCAGTACTTC	CASSLIAGVGMETQYF
NA	NA	TRBV5-8	TRBJ1-5	TGTGCCAGCAGCTTCGAAGGAGGAGGAGGTTACAATCAGCCCCAGCATTTT	CASSFEGGGGYNQPQHF
NA	NA	TRBV4-2	TRBJ2-7	TGTGCCAGCAGCCAAGGACGGGACTTTCCTTCTCGCGAGCAGTACTTC	CASSQGRDFPSREQYF
NA	NA	TRBV6-1	TRBJ2-5	TGTGCCAGCGGAAACCCTGGTAGGGGGTCCCAGTACTTC	CASGNPGRGSQYF
TRBD1	NA	TRBV4-1	TRBJ2-7	TGCGCCAGCAGCCTAGACAGGGGGGCGTACGAGCAGTACTTC	CASSLDRGAYEQYF
NA	few	TRBV9	TRBJ1-2	TGTGCCAGCAGCCCAACGACGGCTCGGGTTATCTTC	CASSPTTARVIF
TRBD2	NA	TRBV7-2	TRBJ2-7	TGTGCCAGCAGCTCAGGACTAGCGGGCGAGCAGTACTTC	CASSSGLAGEQYF
TRBD2	NA	TRBV5-1	TRBJ2-7	TGCGCCAGCAGCTTCGGGACTAGCGGGAGCCACGAGCAGTACTTC	CASSFGTSGSHEQYF
NA	NA	TRBV27	TRBJ2-2	TGTGCCAGCAGGAATGGACAGTCCGGGGAGCTGTTTTTT	CASRNGQSGELFF
NA	NA	TRBV4-3	TRBJ1-1	TGCGCCAGCAGCCAAGAGCTGGCAGTAATGAACACTGAAGCTTTCTTT	CASSQELAVMNTEAFF
NA	NA	TRBV19	TRBJ2-3	TGTGCCAGTAGCCTAGACGGAGGCACAGATACGCAGTATTTT	CASSLDGGTDTQYF
NA	few	TRBV27	TRBJ1-1	TGTGCCAGCAGTTTTCTAGCGTTCGGGGTTTCCACTGAAGCTTTCTTT	CASSFLAFGVSTEAFF
NA	NA	TRBV21-1	TRBJ1-1	TGTGCCAGCTGCACGATATCCGGGGGTTTGACTGAAGCTTTCTTT	CASCTISGGLTEAFF
NA	NA	TRBV7-2	TRBJ1-5	TGTGCCAGCAGCCGAGACAGGTCCAATCAGCCCCAGCATTTT	CASSRDRSNQPQHF
TRBD2	few	TRBV9	TRBJ2-2	TGTGCCAGCAGCGATCCCATACAACTAGCGGGGGAGGCCGGGGAGCTGTTTTTT	CASSDPIQLAGEAGELFF
TRBD2	once	TRBV9	TRBJ2-7	TGTGCCAGCTCGGTTACTAGCGGTTCCTACGAGCAGTACTTC	CASSVTSGSYEQYF
NA	NA	TRBV7-2	TRBJ2-3	TGTGCCAGCGCCGACAGACTTTTAACAGATACGCAGTATTTT	CASADRLLTDTQYF
TRBD1	NA	TRBV9	TRBJ2-5	TGTGCCAGCAGCGTAGGGACAGGGCACGGGGAGACCCAGTACTTC	CASSVGTGHGETQYF
TRBD1	NA	TRBV29-1	TRBJ1-2	TGCAGCGTACTGGACAGGCCGTATGGCTACACCTTC	CSVLDRPYGYTF
TRBD1	NA	TRBV5-4	TRBJ1-1	TGTGCCAGCAGCATAAAACAGGGGGCATCAATCGCTGAAGCTTTCTTT	CASSIKQGASIAEAFF
TRBD1	NA	TRBV6-6	TRBJ2-2	TGTGCCAGCAGATCACCCACCCGGACAGGGGCCGGGGAGCTGTTTTTT	CASRSPTRTGAGELFF
TRBD1	NA	TRBV7-9	TRBJ1-2	TGTGCCAGCAGCCCGGGACAGACCTATGGCTACACCTTC	CASSPGQTYGYTF
NA	NA	TRBV7-8	TRBJ2-6	TGTGCCAGCAGCGAAGGAGTGCGCTCTGGGGCCAACGTCCTGACTTTC	CASSEGVRSGANVLTF
NA	NA	TRBV21-1	TRBJ2-3	TGTGCCAGCACCAAGGGATCCATACAGTCGACAGGCACAGATACGCAGTATTTT	CASTKGSIQSTGTDTQYF
NA	NA	TRBV7-2	TRBJ2-7	TGTGCCAGCAGTCGTGCGGGGCCCTCCTACGAGCAGTACTTC	CASSRAGPSYEQYF
NA	NA	TRBV19	TRBJ1-1	TGTGCCAGTAGTATAGGGGCCATTTTGAACACTGAAGCTTTCTTT	CASSIGAILNTEAFF
NA	NA	TRBV18	TRBJ2-6	TGTGCCAGCTCACCCCCGAGGGCTGGGGCCAACGTCCTGACTTTC	CASSPPRAGANVLTF
NA	NA	TRBV7-8	TRBJ2-7	TGTGCCAGCAGCTTAGCCGGACACGGATACTCCTACGAGCAGTACTTC	CASSLAGHGYSYEQYF
TRBD2	NA	TRBV11-2	TRBJ2-7	TGTGCCAGCAGCTTAGGGACTAGCGGGAGCGAGCAGTACTTC	CASSLGTSGSEQYF
TRBD1	once	TRBV7-9	TRBJ2-7	TGTTCCAGCAGCTTAGATGGGGCTCAGGGGGCTGATAAGTACTTC	CSSSLDGAQGADKYF
TRBD2	NA	TRBV30	TRBJ2-1	TGTGCCTGGAGGTTCCGAGCGGGAGTGACAAATGAGCAGTTCTTC	CAWRFRAGVTNEQFF
TRBD1	once	TRBV10-3	TRBJ1-6	TGTGCCACAACCGGGACAGGGGATTCACCCCTCCACTTT	CATTGTGDSPLHF
TRBD1	NA	TRBV6-1	TRBJ1-5	TGTGCCAGCAGCCCACAGGGGGCTGGTCAGCCCCAGCATTTT	CASSPQGAGQPQHF
TRBD1	NA	TRBV19	TRBJ2-3	TGTGCCAGTAGTACAGGACAGGGTAGCACAGATACGCAGTATTTT	CASSTGQGSTDTQYF
TRBD2	NA	TRBV4-2	TRBJ2-1	TGTGCCAGCAGCCAAGAGAGCGGGACTCTGAACAATGAGCAGTTCTTC	CASSQESGTLNNEQFF
TRBD2	few	TRBV5-1	TRBJ2-1	TGCGCCAGCAGCTCCGGGACTAGCGGGGGGACCGCCTACAATGAGCAGTTCTTC	CASSSGTSGGTAYNEQFF
TRBD2	NA	TRBV7-6	TRBJ2-2	TGTGCCAGCAGCCCAGGGACTAGCGGGAGACTTTACACCGGGGAGCTGTTTTTT	CASSPGTSGRLYTGELFF
NA	once	TRBV7-9	TRBJ2-3	TGTGCCAGCAGCTCCCCCGCGACACGCCTGGAGGCAGATACGCAGTATTTT	CASSSPATRLEADTQYF
NA	once	TRBV27	TRBJ2-7	TGTGCCAGCAGTTTGTCGGGAGCTCCCTACGAGCAGTACTTC	CASSLSGAPYEQYF
NA	NA	TRBV5-6	TRBJ2-7	TGTGCCAGCAGCTTGGAGGGGGATTCGGGCGGGTACGAGCAGTACTTC	CASSLEGDSGGYEQYF
NA	NA	TRBV4-1	TRBJ1-1	TGCGCCAGCAGCCAAGCCAGGGGATCCACTGAAGCTTTCTTT	CASSQARGSTEAFF
NA	NA	TRBV7-2	TRBJ1-2	TGTGCCAGCAGCTTAGAGTCAGGGGCGCCTAGTGGTGGCTACACCTTC	CASSLESGAPSGGYTF
TRBD1	NA	TRBV10-1	TRBJ1-2	TGCGCCAGCAGCGGGACAGGGGCTAACTATGGCTACACCTTC	CASSGTGANYGYTF
NA	NA	TRBV7-9	TRBJ1-2	TGTGCCAGCAGTCGCGTAGTAGCTAACTATGGCTACACCTTC	CASSRVVANYGYTF
TRBD1	NA	TRBV7-6	TRBJ2-5	TGTGCCAGCAGCTCGAGACAGGGGCAAGAGACCCAGTACTTC	CASSSRQGQETQYF
NA	NA	TRBV18	TRBJ2-7	TGTGCCAGCTCAACAGAGTACACGCAGTACTTC	CASSTEYTQYF
TRBD1	NA	TRBV9	TRBJ1-6	TGTGCCAGCAGCGGAGGAGGACAGGGAGGAGGTTCACCCCTCCACTTT	CASSGGGQGGGSPLHF
NA	NA	TRBV5-1	TRBJ1-1	TGCGCCAGCAGCCCGCTCTACAGAGACACTGAAGCTTTCTTT	CASSPLYRDTEAFF
NA	NA	TRBV4-3	TRBJ2-1	TGCGCCAGCAGCCAGGGCGACGGGGTATCCTACAATGAGCAGTTCTTC	CASSQGDGVSYNEQFF